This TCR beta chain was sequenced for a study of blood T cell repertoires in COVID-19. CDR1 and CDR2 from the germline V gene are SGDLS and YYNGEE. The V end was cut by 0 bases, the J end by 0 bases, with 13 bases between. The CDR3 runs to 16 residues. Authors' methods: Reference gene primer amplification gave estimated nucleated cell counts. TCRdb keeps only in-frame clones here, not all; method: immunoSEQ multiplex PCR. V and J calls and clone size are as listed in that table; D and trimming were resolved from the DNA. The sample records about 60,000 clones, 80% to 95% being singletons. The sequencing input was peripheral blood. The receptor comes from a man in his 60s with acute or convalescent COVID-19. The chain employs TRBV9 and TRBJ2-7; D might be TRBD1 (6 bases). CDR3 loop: CASSVGAGALSYEQYF. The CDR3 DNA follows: TGTGCCAGCAGCGTAGGAGCAGGGGCCCTCTCCTACGAGCAGTACTTC.